This TCR beta chain was sequenced for a study of RUNX1 and TCR beta rearrangement in T-cell leukemia (dated by TCRdb to about 2020). For the study in its entirety: The comparison of TCR beta rearrangements and CDR3 junctions set 13 T-ALLs carrying mono-allelic acquired RUNX1 mutations against around twelve T-ALLs that were RUNX1 wildtype. Genescan analysis following EuroClonality multiplex PCR on genomic DNA was used to assess TCR rearrangements. RUNX1 wildtype T-ALLs were selected to carry at least incomplete clonal TCR beta rearrangements, enabling D1 versus D2 segment comparison. RUNX1 mutation status of the T-ALL cases had been determined in an earlier study. RUNX1 wildtype T-ALLs were matched for an immature maturation arrest stage, defined by absent cytoplasmic or surface TCR beta protein. Human T-ALL TCR beta rearrangements were analyzed to compare with results from a Runx1 knockout mouse model. In the mutated group, all RUNX1 mutations were heterozygous, with 9 to 11 located in the Runt homology domain and a few in the transactivation domain. The maturation arrest stages of RUNX1-mutated T-ALLs were more diverse, with some cases arrested before the onset of TCR beta rearrangement. The multicentric trials consisted of GRAALL-2003 and GRAALL-2005. Here is what the overall study found, with its caveats: Too few clonal rearrangements were available to evaluate TCR beta CDR3 length or D segment truncation in T-ALLs. Clonal TCR beta rearrangements were found in roughly two thirds of RUNX1-mutated T-ALLs, which is fewer than the over 80% reported for T-ALL generally. TCR beta D1 segment usage did not differ significantly between RUNX1-mutated (around 83%) and wildtype (approximately 61%) T-ALL clonal rearrangements. Similar TCR beta J1 cluster usage was observed in RUNX1-mutated and wildtype T-ALLs, and no significant difference was found.

For oncotyping and quantification of minimal residual disease, T-ALL samples were taken at diagnosis from children and adults treated according to protocol. On this clonotype: Its recognized antigen is unknown. No quality values exist for individual bases; no much larger clone is one base distant.

The CDR3, from cysteine to phenylalanine, totals 13 residues. The read is trimmed to its CDR3 DNA, 39 bases read in frame from base 1. V is clipped by 3 bases and J by 4 bases, and the sequence between their germline boundaries is 9 bases long. CDR1 is given as SGHAT and CDR2 as FQNNGV, both from the germline V gene. Libraries were prepared through PCR. Data came from an Illumina MiSeq. Next generation amplicon sequencing was used to characterize TCR beta DJ and VDJ rearrangements. Concerning the study's data processing: The Vidjil software was used to analyze amplicon sequencing data and identify clonal TCR beta rearrangements. TCR beta rearrangement characteristics of the RUNX1-mutated and wildtype groups were compared using two-tailed Fisher exact tests. TCRdb trimmed the raw reads at Q25, called clones with MiXCR and kept productive beta chains. Rows matching on CDR3 protein sequence are summarized as one entry with the most common DNA and genes. The V and J calls were determined by TCRdb, not by the authors. This sample gives 200 to 250 distinct CDR3 sequences in total; about 35% of them show up just once. The top ten constitute approximately 78% of the sample.

The receptor chain draws on TRBV11-2 and TRBJ1-2, with no confident D gene call. The TCR sequence derives from a male donor with T-cell acute lymphoblastic leukemia. What was sequenced was blood. CDR3 reads: CASSFSGPYGYTF. The nucleotide sequence reads as follows: TGTGCCAGCAGCTTCTCAGGACCCTATGGCTACACCTTC.